This T cell receptor (beta chain) was sequenced during a study of cytomegalovirus exposure and HLA in healthy donors. PCR amplification relied on 60 Vbeta primers (plus 13 Jbeta primers). Generated by immunoSEQ multiplex PCR, the TCRdb table keeps only in-frame clones and is missing some. The sample has tens of thousands of clones, roughly 60% seen once; the top ten hold 20% to 25%. This CDR3 region has 15 residues. Germline CDR1 and CDR2: SNHLY and FYNNEI. Germline trimming cut 1 base from V and 5 bases from J; bases unmatched to any gene: 4. Study findings and constraints: An analysis that came later showed most CMV-associated TCR beta chains appearing HLA-restricted.

A note on this clone: Its antigen is as yet unknown.

The TCR sequence derives from a woman aged 50 to 60 in good health and CMV-seropositive. The chain couples TRBV2 to TRBJ2-7, with 11 positions matching TRBD1. Sequencing input: PBMCs. The CDR3 protein is CASSEVWDRGDEQYF. The DNA for the CDR3 is TGTGCCAGCAGTGAAGTGTGGGACAGGGGGGACGAGCAGTACTTC.